A selection of T cell receptor beta chains follows, all from one sample in a study of cytomegalovirus exposure and HLA in healthy donors. Sequenced by immunoSEQ multiplex PCR; TCRdb stores in-frame clones only, minus some. In the table there are approximately 100,000 clones, around 75% of which are singletons. The specimen was PBMCs. These receptors were taken from a male donor in good health and CMV-seropositive. CDR3s include the opening cysteine and the closing phenylalanine or tryptophan. The D gene is left open where the match is weak. Only part of the rows carry a size: once, few, many, or a class if the clone is expanded.

D gene: NA; clone size: few; J gene: TRBJ2-1; V gene: TRBV10-3; CDR3 protein: CAISESLANNEQFF; CDR3 DNA: TGTGCCATCAGTGAGTCGTTAGCAAACAATGAGCAGTTCTTC
D gene: NA; clone size: NA; J gene: TRBJ2-1; V gene: TRBV7-2; CDR3 protein: CASSLPPAANRFF; CDR3 DNA: TGTGCCAGCTCCCTCCCGCCCGCGGCCAATCGGTTCTTC
D gene: NA; clone size: NA; J gene: TRBJ1-5; V gene: TRBV25-1; CDR3 protein: CASSDAGVRQPQHF; CDR3 DNA: TGTGCCAGCAGTGACGCGGGTGTAAGGCAGCCCCAGCATTTT
D gene: NA; clone size: few; J gene: TRBJ2-5; V gene: TRBV2; CDR3 protein: CASRDRLLYQETQYF; CDR3 DNA: TGTGCCAGCAGAGACAGGTTATTGTACCAAGAGACCCAGTACTTC
D gene: NA; clone size: NA; J gene: TRBJ1-5; V gene: TRBV30; CDR3 protein: CAWSQDINQPQHF; CDR3 DNA: TGTGCCTGGAGTCAGGACATCAATCAGCCCCAGCATTTT
D gene: TRBD1; clone size: NA; J gene: TRBJ2-7; V gene: TRBV7-9; CDR3 protein: CASSGRTGTDEQYF; CDR3 DNA: TGTGCCAGCAGCGGACGGACAGGTACGGACGAGCAGTACTTC
D gene: TRBD1; clone size: NA; J gene: TRBJ1-2; V gene: TRBV2; CDR3 protein: CASSEAGGGADGYTF; CDR3 DNA: TGTGCCAGCAGTGAAGCAGGAGGGGGCGCGGATGGCTACACCTTC
D gene: TRBD1; clone size: NA; J gene: TRBJ1-6; V gene: TRBV2; CDR3 protein: CASDGVGITTGDDNSPLHF; CDR3 DNA: TGTGCCAGCGATGGGGTGGGTATAACAACAGGGGACGACAATTCACCCCTCCACTTT
D gene: TRBD1; clone size: NA; J gene: TRBJ2-3; V gene: TRBV27; CDR3 protein: CASSSRTGGGDTQYF; CDR3 DNA: TGTGCCAGCAGTTCCCGGACAGGGGGTGGAGATACGCAGTATTTT
D gene: NA; clone size: once; J gene: TRBJ1-2; V gene: TRBV28; CDR3 protein: CASSPRAGSVSSKGYTF; CDR3 DNA: TGTGCCAGCAGTCCACGTGCCGGGTCCGTTAGCAGCAAAGGCTACACCTTC
D gene: TRBD1; clone size: NA; J gene: TRBJ1-2; V gene: TRBV9; CDR3 protein: CASSIGTGRGGYTF; CDR3 DNA: TGTGCCAGCAGCATCGGGACAGGGCGGGGTGGCTACACCTTC
D gene: TRBD1; clone size: NA; J gene: TRBJ1-1; V gene: TRBV6-1; CDR3 protein: CASALDRMNTEAFF; CDR3 DNA: TGTGCCAGCGCCCTGGACAGGATGAACACTGAAGCTTTCTTT
D gene: TRBD1; clone size: NA; J gene: TRBJ2-5; V gene: TRBV10-3; CDR3 protein: CAISRDREQETQYF; CDR3 DNA: TGTGCCATTTCCCGGGACAGGGAACAAGAGACCCAGTACTTC
D gene: TRBD1; clone size: NA; J gene: TRBJ2-5; V gene: TRBV7-2; CDR3 protein: CASSPLTGGGGTQYF; CDR3 DNA: TGTGCCAGCAGCCCGCTGACAGGGGGCGGCGGGACCCAGTACTTC
D gene: NA; clone size: NA; J gene: TRBJ1-1; V gene: TRBV30; CDR3 protein: CAWSVSPRYRVSEAFF; CDR3 DNA: TGTGCCTGGAGTGTATCCCCCCGTTACAGGGTCTCTGAAGCTTTCTTT
D gene: TRBD1; clone size: NA; J gene: TRBJ1-3; V gene: TRBV6-5; CDR3 protein: CASSSTGAGNTIYF; CDR3 DNA: TGTGCCAGCAGTTCGACAGGGGCTGGAAACACCATATATTTT
D gene: NA; clone size: NA; J gene: TRBJ1-2; V gene: TRBV11-3; CDR3 protein: CASSLAQTDYGYTF; CDR3 DNA: TGTGCCAGCAGCTTAGCACAAACCGACTATGGCTACACCTTC
D gene: NA; clone size: NA; J gene: TRBJ2-7; V gene: TRBV7-8; CDR3 protein: CASSRTSGTKYEQYF; CDR3 DNA: TGTGCCAGCAGCCGGACCTCCGGGACAAAATACGAGCAGTACTTC
D gene: NA; clone size: NA; J gene: TRBJ2-5; V gene: TRBV7-8; CDR3 protein: CASSRDSGWETQYF; CDR3 DNA: TGTGCCAGCAGCCGGGATTCCGGTTGGGAGACCCAGTACTTC
D gene: NA; clone size: once; J gene: TRBJ2-5; V gene: TRBV5-6; CDR3 protein: CASSPTYRVSETQYF; CDR3 DNA: TGTGCCAGCAGCCCCACGTATCGGGTGTCAGAGACCCAGTACTTC
D gene: TRBD2; clone size: NA; J gene: TRBJ2-1; V gene: TRBV4-3; CDR3 protein: CASSQDGAEAGAYNEQFF; CDR3 DNA: TGCGCCAGCAGCCAAGATGGGGCTGAAGCGGGGGCCTACAATGAGCAGTTCTTC
D gene: TRBD1; clone size: NA; J gene: TRBJ1-4; V gene: TRBV11-2; CDR3 protein: CASSSNRGREKLFF; CDR3 DNA: TGTGCCAGCAGCTCGAACAGGGGGCGTGAAAAACTGTTTTTT
D gene: NA; clone size: NA; J gene: TRBJ1-4; V gene: TRBV7-2; CDR3 protein: CASSLMSGATNEKLFF; CDR3 DNA: TGTGCCAGCAGCTTAATGTCGGGGGCAACTAATGAAAAACTGTTTTTT
D gene: NA; clone size: NA; J gene: TRBJ2-2; V gene: TRBV6-1; CDR3 protein: CASSAAQGFGELFF; CDR3 DNA: TGTGCCAGCAGCGCCGCTCAGGGGTTCGGGGAGCTGTTTTTT
D gene: NA; clone size: NA; J gene: TRBJ1-1; V gene: TRBV21-1; CDR3 protein: CASSKEPSVTEAFF; CDR3 DNA: TGTGCCAGCAGCAAAGAGCCGTCGGTCACTGAAGCTTTCTTT
D gene: NA; clone size: few; J gene: TRBJ1-1; V gene: TRBV19; CDR3 protein: CASSMSRYTEAFF; CDR3 DNA: TGTGCCAGTAGTATGTCGAGGTACACTGAAGCTTTCTTT
D gene: TRBD1; clone size: NA; J gene: TRBJ2-7; V gene: TRBV28; CDR3 protein: CASRQGNSYEQYF; CDR3 DNA: TGTGCCAGCCGACAGGGGAACTCCTACGAGCAGTACTTC
D gene: NA; clone size: once; J gene: TRBJ1-5; V gene: TRBV30; CDR3 protein: CAWVLGLDGQPQHF; CDR3 DNA: TGTGCCTGGGTCCTGGGCCTCGACGGACAGCCCCAGCATTTT
D gene: NA; clone size: NA; J gene: TRBJ1-1; V gene: TRBV7-8; CDR3 protein: CASSPFDRPNTEAFF; CDR3 DNA: TGTGCCAGCAGCCCCTTCGACAGGCCGAACACTGAAGCTTTCTTT
D gene: TRBD1; clone size: NA; J gene: TRBJ1-1; V gene: TRBV7-8; CDR3 protein: CASSDGQGVRTEAFF; CDR3 DNA: TGTGCCAGCAGCGACGGACAGGGAGTGAGGACTGAAGCTTTCTTT
D gene: NA; clone size: NA; J gene: TRBJ1-1; V gene: TRBV6-1; CDR3 protein: CASPGGPNTEAFF; CDR3 DNA: TGTGCCAGCCCGGGGGGCCCGAACACTGAAGCTTTCTTT
D gene: NA; clone size: NA; J gene: TRBJ1-3; V gene: TRBV7-2; CDR3 protein: CASSLGQEAAYIF; CDR3 DNA: TGTGCCAGCAGCTTAGGCCAGGAGGCAGCATATATTTTT
D gene: TRBD1; clone size: NA; J gene: TRBJ2-7; V gene: TRBV28; CDR3 protein: CASSLRGQNSYEQYF; CDR3 DNA: TGTGCCAGCAGTTTAAGGGGACAGAACTCCTACGAGCAGTACTTC
D gene: TRBD2; clone size: NA; J gene: TRBJ2-7; V gene: TRBV4-3; CDR3 protein: CASSQGEGSSYEQYF; CDR3 DNA: TGCGCCAGCAGCCAAGGGGAGGGCAGCTCCTACGAGCAGTACTTC
D gene: TRBD2; clone size: NA; J gene: TRBJ2-7; V gene: TRBV10-3; CDR3 protein: CAIRASGSHYEQYF; CDR3 DNA: TGTGCCATCAGGGCTAGCGGGTCCCACTACGAGCAGTACTTC
D gene: TRBD2; clone size: NA; J gene: TRBJ2-3; V gene: TRBV27; CDR3 protein: CASSQRGDSTDTQYF; CDR3 DNA: TGTGCCAGCAGTCAGCGGGGGGATAGCACAGATACGCAGTATTTT
D gene: TRBD1; clone size: NA; J gene: TRBJ2-5; V gene: TRBV6-1; CDR3 protein: CASSEQQGAKETQYF; CDR3 DNA: TGTGCCAGCAGTGAACAACAGGGGGCAAAAGAGACCCAGTACTTC
D gene: TRBD2; clone size: NA; J gene: TRBJ2-3; V gene: TRBV4-3; CDR3 protein: CASSQGGPGLAIDTQYF; CDR3 DNA: TGCGCCAGCAGCCAAGGCGGCCCGGGACTAGCGATAGATACGCAGTATTTT
D gene: NA; clone size: NA; J gene: TRBJ2-3; V gene: TRBV7-2; CDR3 protein: CASSHFADTQYF; CDR3 DNA: TGTGCCAGCAGCCACTTCGCAGATACGCAGTATTTT
D gene: NA; clone size: NA; J gene: TRBJ2-5; V gene: TRBV7-8; CDR3 protein: CASSLTGGGQETQYF; CDR3 DNA: TGTGCCAGCAGCTTGACAGGAGGAGGCCAAGAGACCCAGTACTTC
D gene: NA; clone size: NA; J gene: TRBJ2-5; V gene: TRBV29-1; CDR3 protein: CSGGSRGAEETQYF; CDR3 DNA: TGCAGCGGGGGCTCGCGGGGCGCGGAAGAGACCCAGTACTTC
D gene: NA; clone size: NA; J gene: TRBJ1-5; V gene: TRBV27; CDR3 protein: CASSFFSNQPQHF; CDR3 DNA: TGTGCCAGCAGTTTCTTCAGCAATCAGCCCCAGCATTTT
D gene: NA; clone size: NA; J gene: TRBJ2-1; V gene: TRBV28; CDR3 protein: CASSLQVNAYNEQFF; CDR3 DNA: TGTGCCAGCAGCCTACAGGTGAATGCCTACAATGAGCAGTTCTTC
D gene: NA; clone size: NA; J gene: TRBJ1-5; V gene: TRBV9; CDR3 protein: CASSGGQANQPQHF; CDR3 DNA: TGTGCCAGCAGCGGGGGGCAGGCCAATCAGCCCCAGCATTTT
D gene: NA; clone size: NA; J gene: TRBJ1-6; V gene: TRBV2; CDR3 protein: CASKLPWSYNSPLHF; CDR3 DNA: TGTGCCAGCAAGCTCCCATGGTCCTATAATTCACCCCTCCACTTT
D gene: TRBD2; clone size: NA; J gene: TRBJ2-7; V gene: TRBV2; CDR3 protein: CASPGVSGGYEQYF; CDR3 DNA: TGTGCCAGCCCCGGTGTTAGCGGGGGCTACGAGCAGTACTTC
D gene: TRBD2; clone size: NA; J gene: TRBJ2-3; V gene: TRBV6-1; CDR3 protein: CASSVLAGSTDTQYF; CDR3 DNA: TGTGCCAGCAGTGTTTTAGCGGGTAGCACAGATACGCAGTATTTT
D gene: NA; clone size: NA; J gene: TRBJ1-1; V gene: TRBV25-1; CDR3 protein: CASSEYWQGSGAFF; CDR3 DNA: TGTGCCAGCAGTGAATACTGGCAGGGGTCGGGAGCTTTCTTT